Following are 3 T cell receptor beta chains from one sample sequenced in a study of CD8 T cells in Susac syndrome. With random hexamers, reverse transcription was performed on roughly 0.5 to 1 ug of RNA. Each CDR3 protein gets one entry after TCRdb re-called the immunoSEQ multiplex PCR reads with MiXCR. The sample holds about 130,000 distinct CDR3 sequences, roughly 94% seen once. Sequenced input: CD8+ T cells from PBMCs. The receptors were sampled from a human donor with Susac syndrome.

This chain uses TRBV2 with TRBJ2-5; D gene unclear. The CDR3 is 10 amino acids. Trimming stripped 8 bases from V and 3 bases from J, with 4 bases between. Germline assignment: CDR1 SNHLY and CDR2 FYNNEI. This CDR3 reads CASLKETQYF. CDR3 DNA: TGTGCCAGCCTAAAAGAGACCCAGTACTTC.

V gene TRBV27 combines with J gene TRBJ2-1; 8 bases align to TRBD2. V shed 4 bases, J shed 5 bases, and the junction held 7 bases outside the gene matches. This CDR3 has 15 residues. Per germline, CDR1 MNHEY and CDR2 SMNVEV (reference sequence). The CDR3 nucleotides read TGTGCCAGCAGTTCAGGGACTAGGGGGAACAATGAGCAGTTCTTC. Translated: CASSSGTRGNNEQFF.

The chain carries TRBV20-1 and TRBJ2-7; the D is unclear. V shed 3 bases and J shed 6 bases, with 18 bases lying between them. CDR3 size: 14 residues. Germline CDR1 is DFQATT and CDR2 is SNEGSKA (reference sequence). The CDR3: CSASPIPDLGEQYF. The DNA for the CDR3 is TGCAGTGCTAGTCCCATCCCCGACTTGGGCGAGCAGTACTTC.